A single sample gave rise to the 9 T cell receptor beta chains below, sequenced in a study of post-analysis software for immune sequencing data. Carried by the TCR beta cDNA libraries were unique molecular identifiers. One entry per CDR3 protein, called by TCRdb with MiXCR from the PCR reads. Among 450,000 to 700,000 distinct CDR3 sequences listed, roughly 40% were seen once. No antigen has been identified for these receptors. Whole-study findings and limits: Several TRBV segments were more frequent in patients than controls; TRBV5-6, TRBV5-1 and TRBV20-1 belonged to this group.

The sequenced sample consisted of blood. Source of these receptors: a girl aged 10-17 years with multiple sclerosis.

The CDR3 protein is CASSGAEYEQYF. The CDR3 DNA sequence: TGTGCCAGCAGTGGGGCTGAGTACGAGCAGTACTTC. V and J are TRBV6-6 and TRBJ2-7; TRBD1 is a possible D gene (5 bases). Germline V CDR1 and CDR2: MNHNY, SVGAGI (reference sequence). Trimming removed 5 bases at V and 4 bases at J, with 9 bases between. This CDR3 contains 12 residues.

The chain combines TRBV12-3 or TRBV12-4 with TRBJ2-3, with TRBD2 matching 12 bases. This CDR3 is built from 18 residues. V was clipped by 3 bases and J by 0 bases; unmatched bases: 7. The CDR3 here is CASSFGGLAGTSTDTQYF. CDR3 bases: TGTGCCAGCAGTTTTGGAGGACTAGCGGGGACTAGCACAGATACGCAGTATTTT.

In this sample, this clonotype turned up a few times. V and J are TRBV20-1 and TRBJ2-4; D might be TRBD1 or TRBD2, each matching 5 bases. The DNA end favors TRBJ2-7, so the J call may be wrong. The germline CDR1 and CDR2 sequences are DFQATT and SNEGSKA (reference sequence). The CDR3 is 16 residues long. The CDR3 loop is CSARDLIARVGNEQYF. The CDR3 DNA is TGCAGTGCTAGAGATCTGATCGCCAGGGTCGGGAACGAGCAGTACTTC.

This clonotype was observed a handful of times. The chain joins TRBV7-2 to TRBJ2-5; D remains unclear. V was pared by 5 bases and J by 5 bases, with 6 bases between. CDR1 is SGHTA and CDR2 is FQGNSA in the germline V gene. The CDR3 loop spans 11 amino acids. CDR3 bases: TGTGCCAGCAGCCCTCACGAGACCCAGTACTTC. Its protein is CASSPHETQYF. Full variable domain (missing parts from reference TRBV7-2 and TRBJ2-5): GAGVSQSPSNKVTEKGKDVELRCDPISGHTALYWYRQSLGQGLEFLIYFQGNSAPDKSGLPSDRFSAERTGGSVSTLTIQRTQQEDSAVYLCASSPHETQYFGPGTRLLVL.

V usage is TRBV20-1 and J usage is TRBJ2-7; weak D call: TRBD1 (6 bases). Germline CDR1 is DFQATT and CDR2 is SNEGSKA (reference sequence). V was pared by 1 base and J by 5 bases, with 12 bases between. The CDR3 contains 13 residues. The CDR3: CSARAGDVDEQYF. The CDR3 bases are TGCAGTGCTAGAGCAGGGGACGTCGACGAGCAGTACTTC.

V usage is TRBV12-3 or TRBV12-4 and J usage is TRBJ2-7, with unresolved D. Trimming left V 3 bases short and J 5 bases short, with 8 bases between. The CDR3 length is 12 residues. CDR3 loop: CASSFYGNEQYF. Here the CDR3 DNA reads TGTGCCAGCAGTTTCTATGGTAACGAGCAGTACTTC.

Concerning this clonotype itself: A read error may produce the germline difference seen at one junction end. V is TRBV14 and J is TRBJ2-6; the match to TRBD2 covers 11 bases. The CDR3 loop spans 21 amino acids. Germline CDR1 reads SGHDN; CDR2 reads FVKESK. The CDR3 sequence is CASSDDLAGTSGYSEANVLTF. The CDR3 DNA sequence: TGTGCCAGCAGCGACGACCTAGCCGGGACTAGCGGCTACTCTGAGGCCAACGTCCTGACTTTC.

This chain connects TRBV3-1 to TRBJ1-2; weak D call: TRBD1 (6 bases). The CDR3 covers 14 residues. The germline V and J ends were trimmed by 9 bases and 3 bases, with 17 bases remaining between them. Germline V gives CDR1 LGHDT, CDR2 YNNKEL (reference sequence). DNA of the CDR3: TGTGCCAGTCGACAGGCCCAGGTGGACTATGGCTACACCTTC. As protein: CASRQAQVDYGYTF.

CDR3 region: CASSLMGTGALGYGYTF. For the CDR3, the DNA is TGTGCCAGCAGTTTAATGGGGACAGGAGCCCTAGGCTATGGCTACACCTTC. The chain links TRBV12-3 or TRBV12-4 to TRBJ1-2; 8 bases line up with TRBD1. Unmatched junction bases numbered 12, after V lost 2 bases and J lost 4 bases. The CDR3 has 17 amino acids.